The present TCR beta chain was sequenced within a study of immune evolution from preneoplasia to lung adenocarcinoma. This table comes from immunoSEQ multiplex PCR, and its TCRdb copy is limited to in-frame clones, with some not included. The sample lists about 14,000 clones; approximately 85% were seen once. Trimming took 6 bases from V and 5 from J, leaving 14 bases between them. CDR1 MDHEN and CDR2 SYDVKM come from the germline V gene. The CDR3 is 14 residues long. This clonotype was obtained from a donor at least 70 years old with lung adenocarcinoma. The chain recombines TRBV28 with TRBJ1-5; D is ambiguous. Specimen: FFPE lung adenocarcinoma in situ tissue. CDR3 sequence reads: CASSDTLNHQPQHF. The CDR3 DNA sequence: TGTGCCAGCAGCGATACATTAAACCATCAGCCCCAGCATTTT.